This TCR beta chain was captured by sequencing in a study of human T cells and chemical hapten exposure. This clonotype came up many times. One entry per CDR3 protein results from TCRdb running MiXCR on the RACE reads. The sample holds under 300,000 distinct CDR3 sequences, 7.5% to 9% seen once. The CDR3 loop spans 15 amino acids. V gave up 3 bases and J gave up 4 bases; unmatched junction bases: 7. CDR1 MGHRA and CDR2 YSYEKL come from the germline V gene. Sample time point: pre-sensitization, week 0. The treatment: therapeutic diphenylcyclopropenone sensitization with weekly scalp DPC. V gene TRBV4-1 combines with J gene TRBJ2-7, with 9 bases matching TRBD2. Sequenced material: whole blood, taken in connection with sensitization to the hapten diphenylcyclopropenone (DPC). The receptor was derived from a middle-aged woman with alopecia areata. Some clones in this sample may be carry-over from other donors' samples. The CDR3 coding sequence is TGCGCCAGCAGCCAGACCGGGACTAGCCGGTACGAGCAGTACTTC. The encoded protein is CASSQTGTSRYEQYF.